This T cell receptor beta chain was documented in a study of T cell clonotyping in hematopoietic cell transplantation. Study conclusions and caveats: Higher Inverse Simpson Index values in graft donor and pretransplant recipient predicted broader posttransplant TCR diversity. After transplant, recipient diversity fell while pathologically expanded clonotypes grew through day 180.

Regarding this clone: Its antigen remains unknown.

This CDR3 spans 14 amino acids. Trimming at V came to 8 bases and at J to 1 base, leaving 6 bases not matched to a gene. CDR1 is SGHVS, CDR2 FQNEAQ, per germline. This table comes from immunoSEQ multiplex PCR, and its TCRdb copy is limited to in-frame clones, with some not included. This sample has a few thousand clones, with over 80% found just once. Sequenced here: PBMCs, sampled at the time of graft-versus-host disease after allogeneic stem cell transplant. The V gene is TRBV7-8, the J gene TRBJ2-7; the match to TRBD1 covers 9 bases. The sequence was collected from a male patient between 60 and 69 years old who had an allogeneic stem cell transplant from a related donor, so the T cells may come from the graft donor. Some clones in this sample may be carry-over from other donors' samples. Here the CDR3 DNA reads TGTGCCAGCGGGAGGACAGGGGCGTCCTACGAGCAGTACTTC. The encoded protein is CASGRTGASYEQYF.